The 27 T cell receptor beta chains below all came from one sample that was sequenced in a study of blood T cell repertoires in COVID-19. TCRdb's table, derived via immunoSEQ multiplex PCR, lists solely in-frame clones and lacks some. This table holds about 320,000 clones, approximately 90% found once. The sample was PBMCs or T cells enriched from blood (not recorded which). Receptors originate from a woman aged 18-29 years who had recovered from COVID-19.

This clone was picked up one time. The genes are TRBV28 and TRBJ1-1; TRBD1 matches 7 bases. Germline CDR1 and CDR2: MDHEN and SYDVKM. V shed 9 bases and J 1 base; nucleotides not matched to a gene: 8. The CDR3 contains 14 residues. The CDR3 loop reads CASPDAGGNTEAFF. The CDR3 nucleotides are TGTGCCAGTCCGGATGCAGGGGGGAACACTGAAGCTTTCTTT.

This clone showed up just once. The CDR3 here is CASRQGIAEAFF. The CDR3 DNA is TGTGCCAGCAGACAGGGGATTGCTGAAGCTTTCTTT. The chain carries TRBV6-5 and TRBJ1-1, with 7 positions matching TRBD1. The CDR3 extends over 12 amino acids. Germline CDR1 is MNHEY and CDR2 is SVGAGI. The V gene end was trimmed by 6 bases and the J gene end by 6 bases; junction bases not matched to a gene: 4.

This clone was seen only a few times. The rearrangement joins TRBV9 to TRBJ2-4, with 11 bases that match TRBD1. The CDR3 is 16 amino acids. J lost 7 bases, V lost 4 bases, and 10 bases had no gene match. Per the germline V gene, CDR1 is SGDLS and CDR2 is YYNGEE. As DNA, the CDR3 is TGTGCCAGCAGCCCCGCCATGGGACAGGGGGAGAACATTCAGTACTTC. It encodes CASSPAMGQGENIQYF.

The chain uses TRBV28 and TRBJ2-1; 12 nucleotides match TRBD2. The germline gives CDR1 MDHEN, CDR2 SYDVKM. The CDR3 runs to 18 residues. Trimming took 2 bases from V and 7 from J; bases not matched to a gene: 12. The CDR3 nucleotides are TGTGCCAGCAGTTTACGTCTCCTAGCGGGGGGGCTCGAGAATGAGCAGTTCTTC. Translating it yields CASSLRLLAGGLENEQFF.

J is TRBJ1-2 and V is TRBV28, with 7 bases aligning to TRBD1. The germline gives CDR1 MDHEN, CDR2 SYDVKM. V was pared by 5 bases and J by 4 bases, with 4 bases of the junction left unmatched. The length of the CDR3 is 13 residues. The CDR3 region has the DNA TGTGCCAGCAGTACACAGGGGACCTATGGCTACACCTTC. It encodes CASSTQGTYGYTF.

The chain joins TRBV10-3 to TRBJ1-2, with 7 nucleotides matching TRBD1. The CDR3 is 16 amino acids. The ends lost 6 bases at V and 0 bases at J; junction bases unmatched: 10. Per germline, CDR1 ENHRY and CDR2 SYGVKD. CDR3 protein: CAIRPGQKVTNYGYTF. The CDR3 region has the DNA TGTGCCATCAGACCGGGACAGAAGGTCACTAACTATGGCTACACCTTC.

The gene calls are TRBV18 and TRBJ1-2, with D perhaps TRBD1 (6 bases). Per the germline V gene, CDR1 is KGHSH and CDR2 is LQKENI. There are 15 residues in the CDR3. V was clipped by 1 base and J by 0 bases, with 9 bases between them. The CDR3 here is CASSPLQGSNYGYTF. Here the CDR3 DNA reads TGTGCCAGCTCACCACTACAGGGTTCTAACTATGGCTACACCTTC. The full variable domain, rest sourced from reference TRBV18 and TRBJ1-2, is NAGVMQNPRHLVRRRGQEARLRCSPMKGHSHVYWYRQLPEEGLKFMVYLQKENIIDESGMPKERFSAEFPKEGPSILRIQQVVRGDSAAYFCASSPLQGSNYGYTFGSGTRLTVV.

The chain combines TRBV2 with TRBJ1-1; 10 nucleotides line up with TRBD1. V lost 4 bases to trimming and J lost 7 bases; unmatched junction nucleotides: 3. The CDR3 extends over 13 amino acids. Looked up from germline, CDR1 is SNHLY and CDR2 is FYNNEI. CDR3 region: CASSGDRGNEAFF. The CDR3 DNA sequence: TGTGCCAGCAGTGGGGACAGGGGAAATGAAGCTTTCTTT.

The chain combines TRBV7-9 with TRBJ1-5; no clear D gene. With 5 bases removed from V and 7 bases from J, the gap between germline ends came to 9 bases. This CDR3 is built from 12 residues. Germline V CDR1 and CDR2: SEHNR, FQNEAQ (reference sequence). The CDR3 DNA reads TGTGCCAGCAGCCAGAACCGACAGCCCCAGCATTTT. It translates to CASSQNRQPQHF.

V and J are TRBV28 and TRBJ2-3, with 11 nucleotides matching TRBD2. The length of the CDR3 is 16 residues. Germline CDR1 MDHEN, CDR2 SYDVKM. Trimming took 5 bases from V and 4 from J; bases not matched to a gene: 8. The CDR3 reads CASSVISGGGPDTQYF. Here the CDR3 DNA reads TGTGCCAGCAGTGTCATTAGCGGGGGGGGACCAGATACGCAGTATTTT.

This clone was recorded only once. This chain uses TRBV5-6 with TRBJ2-3; D is unresolved. CDR1 and CDR2 (germline): SGHDT, YYEEEE. Trimming shortened V by 4 bases and J by 6 bases, and 6 bases separated the two germline ends. CDR3 length: 11 amino acids. The CDR3 nucleotides read TGTGCCAGCAGCCTCTCGGATACGCAGTATTTT. As protein: CASSLSDTQYF.

The rearrangement uses TRBV4-1 and TRBJ1-2; D is ambiguous. V was clipped by 1 base and J by 1 base, with 10 bases between them. CDR1 and CDR2 from the germline V gene are MGHRA and YSYEKL. The CDR3 sequence is 15 residues long. CDR3 protein: CASSQAQASNYGYTF. DNA of the CDR3: TGCGCCAGCAGCCAAGCTCAGGCGAGTAACTATGGCTACACCTTC.

The chain uses TRBV4-3 and TRBJ2-7, with TRBD2 matching over 7 bases. The CDR3 runs to 17 residues. Trimming took 2 bases from V and 0 from J; bases not matched to a gene: 10. The germline CDR1 and CDR2 sequences are LGHNA and YSLEER. The CDR3 region has the DNA TGCGCCAGCAGCCAATCATGGCTAGCGGTTATCTCCTACGAGCAGTACTTC. Protein sequence: CASSQSWLAVISYEQYF.

This rearrangement joins TRBV5-1 to TRBJ1-6; 8 bases fit TRBD1. This CDR3 is 17 amino acids long. Germline V gene sequence: CDR1 SGHRS, CDR2 YFSETQ. With 4 bases clipped from V and 2 bases from J, the junction kept 8 bases outside the gene matches. CDR3 bases: TGCGCCAGCAGCCCGAGGACAGGGAACCCCTATAATTCACCCCTCCACTTT. Its translation: CASSPRTGNPYNSPLHF.

The chain has TRBV5-4 and TRBJ1-1; 8 bases map to TRBD1. Germline loops: CDR1 SGHNT, CDR2 YYREEE (reference sequence). With 0 bases clipped from V and 2 bases from J, the junction kept 18 bases outside the gene matches. This CDR3 has 20 residues. CDR3 region: CASSLGGRKNSGGDNTEAFF. As DNA, the CDR3 is TGTGCCAGCAGCTTGGGCGGACGAAAAAATTCAGGGGGCGATAACACTGAAGCTTTCTTT.

The rearrangement uses TRBV11-3 and TRBJ2-3; TRBD1 matches at 7 bases. Trimming removed 3 bases from V and 4 bases from J; junction bases left unmatched: 4. The CDR3 covers 14 residues. Germline-derived CDR1 and CDR2 are SGHNT and YENEEA. CDR3 bases: TGTGCCAGCAGCTTCAACAGGGGCTCAGATACGCAGTATTTT. Translating gives CASSFNRGSDTQYF.

The J gene is TRBJ2-5, the V gene TRBV6-5, with a possible D match to TRBD2 (5 bases). CDR3 length equals 11 residues. Per germline, CDR1 MNHEY and CDR2 SVGAGI. Trimming took off 7 bases at V and 3 bases at J, with 6 bases between the two ends. The CDR3 DNA reads TGTGCCAGCACGAGGGAAGAGACCCAGTACTTC. Its protein product is CASTREETQYF.

The chain employs TRBV19 and TRBJ1-5; the D gene is possibly TRBD1 (5 bases). Germline assignment: CDR1 LNHDA and CDR2 SQIVND (reference sequence). CDR3 length: 15 residues. The V end was cut by 6 bases, the J end by 0 bases, with 12 bases between. The CDR3 DNA reads as TGTGCCAGTAGACAGACAGCATATAGCAATCAGCCCCAGCATTTT. Amino acid sequence: CASRQTAYSNQPQHF. Supplemented by reference TRBV19 and TRBJ1-5, the full variable domain reads DGGITQSPKYLFRKEGQNVTLSCEQNLNHDAMYWYRQDPGQGLRLIYYSQIVNDFQKGDIAEGYSVSREKKESFPLTVTSAQKNPTAFYLCASRQTAYSNQPQHFGDGTRLSIL.

The rearrangement uses TRBV7-3 and TRBJ2-3; 7 bases map to TRBD2. The CDR3 has 16 residues. Germline lookup yields CDR1 SGHTA and CDR2 FQGTGA. The J segment lost 5 bases and the V segment lost 2 bases, leaving 10 bases of the junction unmatched. The CDR3 is CASSLSWGRALDTQYF. As DNA, the CDR3 is TGTGCCAGCAGCTTATCTTGGGGGAGGGCCTTAGATACGCAGTATTTT.

CDR3 nucleotide sequence: TGTGCCAGCAGCTTACCCGACAGGGGTGACACAGATACGCAGTATTTT. Its translation: CASSLPDRGDTDTQYF. The J gene is TRBJ2-3, the V gene TRBV5-6, with TRBD1 matching over 8 bases. The CDR3 is 16 amino acids. Trimming cost V 2 bases and J 2 bases; bases outside gene matches: 7. From germline, CDR1 is SGHDT and CDR2 YYEEEE.

The table lists this clone with a count of one. The V and J genes are TRBV28 and TRBJ1-2, with D possibly matching TRBD1 (6 bases). In germline, CDR1 is MDHEN, CDR2 SYDVKM. The CDR3 consists of 16 residues. V was clipped by 6 bases and J by 0 bases, with 17 bases between them. The CDR3 bases are TGTGCCAGCAGGCTTCCGGGACATCAAGCTAACTATGGCTACACCTTC. It yields the protein CASRLPGHQANYGYTF.

With respect to this clone: Because it lacks the conserved phenylalanine or tryptophan at the end, this CDR3 is likely a read error. It is unclear where the CDR3 begins or ends on the DNA, so no DNA is shown, and the CDR3 is as TCRdb lists it. The rearrangement joins TRBV5-1 to TRBJ1-2; the DNA was not compared with TRBD1, the D call given in the table. Germline CDR1 and CDR2: SGHRS and YFSETQ. Ends included, the CDR3 has 13 residues. The CDR3 here is CASSSFPGQGWGL.

This clone was seen a few times. V gene TRBV5-1 combines with J gene TRBJ2-1; 9 bases fit TRBD1. The CDR3 contains 12 residues. Germline V CDR1 and CDR2: SGHRS, YFSETQ. V lost 3 bases to trimming and J lost 13 bases; unmatched junction nucleotides: 5. For the CDR3, the DNA is TGCGCCAGCAGCTCAGGACAGGGGATTCAGTTCTTC. It translates to CASSSGQGIQFF.

The V call is TRBV21-1, the J call TRBJ1-5. TRBV21-1 is annotated as a pseudogene. The CDR3 extends over 17 amino acids. The CDR3 spells CASSIPIAGRRGQPQHF. The CDR3 DNA is TGTGCCAGCAGCATTCCCATAGCAGGTAGAAGAGGGCAGCCCCAGCATTTT.

This clone was seen more than once but under ten times. The V call is TRBV19, the J call TRBJ1-3, with TRBD1 as a possible D gene (5 bases). V dropped 7 bases and J dropped 0 bases, with 19 bases sitting between them. Germline V gene lookup returns CDR1 LNHDA and CDR2 SQIVND (reference sequence). The length of the CDR3 is 17 residues. CDR3 nucleotide sequence: TGTGCCAGTACGCCGGCACAGGCCATCTACTCTGGAAACACCATATATTTT. Translation: CASTPAQAIYSGNTIYF.

This chain links TRBV5-5 with TRBJ2-3; 12 positions agree with TRBD1. CDR1 and CDR2 (germline): SGHKS, YYEKEE (reference sequence). J gave up 4 bases and V 1 base, and 10 bases lay outside the gene matches. This CDR3 is built from 18 residues. The CDR3 nucleotides are TGTGCCAGCAGCTTGAAGTCCCCGGGACAGGGGGCCGCAGATACGCAGTATTTT. Protein sequence: CASSLKSPGQGAADTQYF. Full variable domain (outside the CDR3, taken from reference TRBV5-5 and TRBJ2-3): DAGVTQSPTHLIKTRGQQVTLRCSPISGHKSVSWYQQVLGQGPQFIFQYYEKEERGRGNFPDRFSARQFPNYSSELNVNALLLGDSALYLCASSLKSPGQGAADTQYFGPGTRLTVL.

The rearrangement links TRBV28 to TRBJ1-2; 8 bases match TRBD1. The J segment lost 8 bases and the V segment lost 10 bases, leaving 12 bases of the junction unmatched. The CDR3 has 13 amino acids. Germline-derived CDR1 and CDR2 are MDHEN and SYDVKM. CDR3 region: CATPCDRGEGYTF. The CDR3, as DNA: TGTGCCACCCCCTGTGACAGGGGCGAAGGCTACACCTTC.